Below are 2 T cell receptor beta chains sequenced from a single sample in a study of T-cell memory formation after mild COVID-19. Each CDR3 protein is one row after TCRdb ran MiXCR on the 5' RACE reads. Here the sample spans about 190,000 distinct CDR3 sequences, around 19% being singletons. The sequenced sample consisted of PBMCs or a T cell subset sorted from them (not recorded which). The receptors stem from an adult woman who had mild COVID-19 (a few samples of this study predate the infection). Cell type and time point are not known.

The chain combines TRBV5-5 with TRBJ2-7; no definite D call. From germline, CDR1 is SGHKS and CDR2 YYEKEE (reference sequence). CDR3 length: 11 amino acids. V shed 2 bases and J shed 5 bases, with 5 bases lying between them. The CDR3 is CASSFRNEQYF. CDR3 nucleotides: TGTGCCAGCAGCTTTCGTAACGAGCAGTACTTC.

This clonotype was counted between two and nine times. V and J are TRBV5-1 and TRBJ2-2; D is undetermined. Per the germline V gene, CDR1 is SGHRS and CDR2 is YFSETQ. Trimming removed 1 base from V and 6 bases from J, with 10 bases in between. This CDR3 spans 14 amino acids. The CDR3 DNA sequence: TGCGCCAGCAGCTTGTTAGCTGCCCCCGGGGAGCTGTTTTTT. It is translated as CASSLLAAPGELFF.